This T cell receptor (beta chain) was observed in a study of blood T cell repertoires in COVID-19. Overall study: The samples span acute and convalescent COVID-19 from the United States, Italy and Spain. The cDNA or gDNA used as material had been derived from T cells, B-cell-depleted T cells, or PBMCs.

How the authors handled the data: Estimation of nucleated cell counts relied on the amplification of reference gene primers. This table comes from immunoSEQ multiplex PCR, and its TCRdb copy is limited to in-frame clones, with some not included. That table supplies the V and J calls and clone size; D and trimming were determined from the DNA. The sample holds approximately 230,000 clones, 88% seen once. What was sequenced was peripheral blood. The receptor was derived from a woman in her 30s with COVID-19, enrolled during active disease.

The CDR3 DNA reads as TGTGCCAGCAGCTTAGAGTGGGGGGGCCCCTACTTC. Translation gives CASSLEWGGPYF. The chain recombines TRBV11-3 with TRBJ2-5; a weak D match, TRBD2 (7 bases). V was shortened by 0 bases and J by 14 bases, with 13 bases between the two germline ends. CDR3 length: 12 residues. The germline CDR1 and CDR2 sequences are SGHNT and YENEEA.